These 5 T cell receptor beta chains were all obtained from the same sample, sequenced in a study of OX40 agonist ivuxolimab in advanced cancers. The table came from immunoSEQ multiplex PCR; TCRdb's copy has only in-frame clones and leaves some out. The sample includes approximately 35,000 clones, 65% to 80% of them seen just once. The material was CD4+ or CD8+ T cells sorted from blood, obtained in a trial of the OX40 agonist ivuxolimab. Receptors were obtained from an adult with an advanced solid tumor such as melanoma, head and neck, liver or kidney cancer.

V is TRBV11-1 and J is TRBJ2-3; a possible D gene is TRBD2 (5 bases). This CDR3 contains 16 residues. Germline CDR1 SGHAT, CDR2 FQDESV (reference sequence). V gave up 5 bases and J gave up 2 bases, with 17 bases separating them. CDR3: CASSRGSSTLTDTQYF. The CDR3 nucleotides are TGTGCCAGCAGCCGCGGGTCATCGACACTCACAGATACGCAGTATTTT.

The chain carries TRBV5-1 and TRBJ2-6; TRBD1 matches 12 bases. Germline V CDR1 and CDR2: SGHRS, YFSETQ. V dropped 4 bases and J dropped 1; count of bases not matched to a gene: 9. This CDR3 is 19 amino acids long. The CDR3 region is CASSSAGTGGASGANVLTF. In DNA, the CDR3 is TGCGCCAGCAGCAGCGCCGGGACAGGGGGCGCGTCTGGGGCCAACGTCCTGACTTTC.

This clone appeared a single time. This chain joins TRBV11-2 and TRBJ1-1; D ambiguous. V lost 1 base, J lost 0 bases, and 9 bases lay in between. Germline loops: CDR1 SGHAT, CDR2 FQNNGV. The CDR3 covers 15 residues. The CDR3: CASSLVPQLNTEAFF. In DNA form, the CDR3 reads TGTGCCAGCAGCTTAGTGCCCCAGCTGAACACTGAAGCTTTCTTT.

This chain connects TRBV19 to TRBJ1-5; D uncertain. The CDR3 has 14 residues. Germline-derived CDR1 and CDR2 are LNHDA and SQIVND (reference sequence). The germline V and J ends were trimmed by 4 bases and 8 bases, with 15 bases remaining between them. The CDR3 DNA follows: TGTGCCAGTAGTACATTAAAAGGAGGGAAGCCCCAGCATTTT. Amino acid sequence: CASSTLKGGKPQHF.

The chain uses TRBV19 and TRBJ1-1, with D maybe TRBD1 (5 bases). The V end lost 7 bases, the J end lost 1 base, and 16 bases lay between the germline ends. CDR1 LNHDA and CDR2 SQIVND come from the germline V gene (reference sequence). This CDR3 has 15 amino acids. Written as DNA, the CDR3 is TGTGCCAGTACCTCGATTCAAGGGGAGAACACTGAAGCTTTCTTT. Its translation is CASTSIQGENTEAFF.